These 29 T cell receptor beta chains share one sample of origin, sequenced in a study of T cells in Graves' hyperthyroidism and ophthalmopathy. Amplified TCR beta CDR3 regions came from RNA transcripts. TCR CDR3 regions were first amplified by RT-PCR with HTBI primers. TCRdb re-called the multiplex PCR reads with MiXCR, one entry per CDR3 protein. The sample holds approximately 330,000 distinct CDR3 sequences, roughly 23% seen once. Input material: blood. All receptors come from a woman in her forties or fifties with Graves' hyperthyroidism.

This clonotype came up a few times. The CDR3 is CASTPGPSTNEKLFF. CDR3 DNA sequence: TGTGCCAGCACCCCGGGGCCGTCAACTAATGAAAAACTGTTTTTT. V and J are TRBV28 and TRBJ1-4; D is possibly TRBD1 (5 bases). Germline V lookup: CDR1 MDHEN, CDR2 SYDVKM. V was shortened by 7 bases and J by 0 bases, with 12 bases between the two germline ends. This CDR3 region has 15 residues.

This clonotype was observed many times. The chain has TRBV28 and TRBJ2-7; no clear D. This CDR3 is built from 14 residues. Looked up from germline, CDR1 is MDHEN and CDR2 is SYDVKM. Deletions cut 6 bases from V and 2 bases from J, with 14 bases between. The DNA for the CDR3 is TGTGCCAGCAGGGCTACTGGCCCCACCTACGAGCAGTACTTC. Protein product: CASRATGPTYEQYF. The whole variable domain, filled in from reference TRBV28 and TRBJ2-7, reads DVKVTQSSRYLVKRTGEKVFLECVQDMDHENMFWYRQDPGLGLRLIYFSYDVKMKEKGDIPEGYSVSREKKERFSLILESASTNQTSMYLCASRATGPTYEQYFGPGTRLTVT.

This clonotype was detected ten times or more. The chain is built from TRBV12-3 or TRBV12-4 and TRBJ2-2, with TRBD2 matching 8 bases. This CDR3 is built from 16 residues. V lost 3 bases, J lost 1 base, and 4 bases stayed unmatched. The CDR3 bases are TGTGCCAGCAGTTTCACGAGCGGGGGGAACACCGGGGAGCTGTTTTTT. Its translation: CASSFTSGGNTGELFF.

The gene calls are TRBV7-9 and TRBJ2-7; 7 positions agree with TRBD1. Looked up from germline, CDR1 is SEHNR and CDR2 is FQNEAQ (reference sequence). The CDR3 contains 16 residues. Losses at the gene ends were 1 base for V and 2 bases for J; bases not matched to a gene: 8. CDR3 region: CASSLGQGTSTYEQYF. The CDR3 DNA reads TGTGCCAGCAGCTTAGGACAGGGAACCTCGACCTACGAGCAGTACTTC. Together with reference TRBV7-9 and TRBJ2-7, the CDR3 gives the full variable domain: DTGVSQNPRHKITKRGQNVTFRCDPISEHNRLYWYRQTLGQGPEFLTYFQNEAQLEKSRLLSDRFSAERPKGSFSTLEIQRTEQGDSAMYLCASSLGQGTSTYEQYFGPGTRLTVT.

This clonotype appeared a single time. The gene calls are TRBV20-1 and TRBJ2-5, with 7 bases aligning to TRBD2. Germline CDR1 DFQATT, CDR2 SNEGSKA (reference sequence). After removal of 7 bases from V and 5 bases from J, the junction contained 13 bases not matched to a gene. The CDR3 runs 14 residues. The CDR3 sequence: CSVKGLLLFETQYF. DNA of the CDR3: TGCAGTGTTAAGGGACTACTCTTATTTGAGACCCAGTACTTC.

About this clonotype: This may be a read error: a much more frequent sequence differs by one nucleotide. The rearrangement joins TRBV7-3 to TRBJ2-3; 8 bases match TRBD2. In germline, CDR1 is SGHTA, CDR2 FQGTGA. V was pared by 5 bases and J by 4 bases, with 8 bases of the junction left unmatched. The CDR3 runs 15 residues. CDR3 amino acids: CASSVSGASADTQYF. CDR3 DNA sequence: TGTGCCAGCAGCGTTAGCGGGGCTAGCGCAGATACGCAGTATTTT.

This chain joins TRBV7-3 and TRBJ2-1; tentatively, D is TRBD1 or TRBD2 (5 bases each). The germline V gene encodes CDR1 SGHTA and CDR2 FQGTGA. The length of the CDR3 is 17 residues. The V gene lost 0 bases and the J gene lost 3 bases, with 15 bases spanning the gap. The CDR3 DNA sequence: TGTGCCAGCAGCTTAACGTTTGGTGGGGGAAACTACAATGAGCAGTTCTTC. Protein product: CASSLTFGGGNYNEQFF.

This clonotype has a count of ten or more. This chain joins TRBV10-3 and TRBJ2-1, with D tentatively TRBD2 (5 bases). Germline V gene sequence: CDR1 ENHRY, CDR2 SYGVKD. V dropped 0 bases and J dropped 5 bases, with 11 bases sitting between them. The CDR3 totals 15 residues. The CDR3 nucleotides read TGTGCCATCAGTGAGTCGGACTTCCAAAACAATGAGCAGTTCTTC. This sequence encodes CAISESDFQNNEQFF.

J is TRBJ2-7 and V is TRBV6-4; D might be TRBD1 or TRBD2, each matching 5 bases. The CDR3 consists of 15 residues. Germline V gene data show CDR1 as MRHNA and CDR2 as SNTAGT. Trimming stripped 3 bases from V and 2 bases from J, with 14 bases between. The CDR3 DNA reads TGTGCCAGCAGTGAAGTTATGGGGGTACCCTACGAGCAGTACTTC. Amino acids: CASSEVMGVPYEQYF.

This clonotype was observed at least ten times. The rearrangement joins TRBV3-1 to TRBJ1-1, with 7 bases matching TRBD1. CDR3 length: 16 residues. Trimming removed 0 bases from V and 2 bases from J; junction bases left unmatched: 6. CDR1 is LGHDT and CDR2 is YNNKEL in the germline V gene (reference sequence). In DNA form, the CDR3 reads TGTGCCAGCAGCCAAGAATTTCGACAGGGAAACACTGAAGCTTTCTTT. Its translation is CASSQEFRQGNTEAFF.

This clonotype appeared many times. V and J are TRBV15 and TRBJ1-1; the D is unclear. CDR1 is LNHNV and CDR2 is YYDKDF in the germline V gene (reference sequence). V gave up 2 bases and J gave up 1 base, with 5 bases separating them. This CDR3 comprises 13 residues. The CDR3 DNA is TGTGCCACCAGCAGAACAGCGAACACTGAAGCTTTCTTT. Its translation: CATSRTANTEAFF.

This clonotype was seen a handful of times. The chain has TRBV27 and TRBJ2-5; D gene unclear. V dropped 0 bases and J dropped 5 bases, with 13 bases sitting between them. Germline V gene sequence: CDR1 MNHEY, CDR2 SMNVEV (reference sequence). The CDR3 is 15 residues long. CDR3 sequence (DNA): TGTGCCAGCAGTTTATCCAGAACGGCCGTGGAGACCCAGTACTTC. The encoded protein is CASSLSRTAVETQYF.

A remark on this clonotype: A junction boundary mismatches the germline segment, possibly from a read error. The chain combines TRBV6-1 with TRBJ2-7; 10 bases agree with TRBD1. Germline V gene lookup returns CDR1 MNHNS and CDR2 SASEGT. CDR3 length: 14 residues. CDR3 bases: TGTGCCAGCAGTGAGAGACAGGGGGCCTACGAACAGTACTTC. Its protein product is CASSERQGAYEQYF.

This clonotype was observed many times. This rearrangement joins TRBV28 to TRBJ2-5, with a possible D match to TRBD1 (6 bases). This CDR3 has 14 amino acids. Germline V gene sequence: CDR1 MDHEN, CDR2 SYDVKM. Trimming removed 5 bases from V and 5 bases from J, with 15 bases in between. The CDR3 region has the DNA TGTGCCAGCAGTCCCCAGGGGTTAGGGGAGACCCAGTACTTC. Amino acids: CASSPQGLGETQYF.

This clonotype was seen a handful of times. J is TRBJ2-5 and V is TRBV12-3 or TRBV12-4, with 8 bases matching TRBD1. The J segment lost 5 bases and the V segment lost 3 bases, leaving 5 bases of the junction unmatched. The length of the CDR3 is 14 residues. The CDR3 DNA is TGTGCCAGCAGTTTTCGGACAGGGAAGGAGACCCAGTACTTC. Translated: CASSFRTGKETQYF.

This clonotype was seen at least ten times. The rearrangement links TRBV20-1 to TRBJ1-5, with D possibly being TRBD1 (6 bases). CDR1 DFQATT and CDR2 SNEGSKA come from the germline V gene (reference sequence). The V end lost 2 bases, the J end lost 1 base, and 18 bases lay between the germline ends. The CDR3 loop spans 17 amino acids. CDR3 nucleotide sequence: TGCAGTGCTAGATCAACTTCCACCGGGACAAGCAATCAGCCCCAGCATTTT. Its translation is CSARSTSTGTSNQPQHF.

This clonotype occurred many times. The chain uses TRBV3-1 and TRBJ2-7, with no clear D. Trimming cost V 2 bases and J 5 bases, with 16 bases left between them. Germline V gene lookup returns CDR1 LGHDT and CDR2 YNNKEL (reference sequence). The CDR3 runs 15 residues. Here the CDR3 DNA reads TGTGCCAGCAGCCAACTAGGTTCCCAATACGACGAGCAGTACTTC. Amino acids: CASSQLGSQYDEQYF.

The DNA for the CDR3 is TGCGCCAGCAGCCAAGATCTTTCCTCGGATGGCTACACCTTC. Its translation is CASSQDLSSDGYTF. The V and J genes are TRBV4-1 and TRBJ1-2; no reliable D call. The CDR3 consists of 14 residues. Germline CDR1 reads MGHRA; CDR2 reads YSYEKL. V dropped 0 bases and J dropped 6 bases, with 11 bases sitting between them.

CDR3 DNA: TGTGCCAGCAGCTTCGAAAATACCGGGCAGTACTTC. Its protein is CASSFENTGQYF. V gene TRBV5-8 combines with J gene TRBJ2-7; D ambiguous. The CDR3 runs 12 residues. V was clipped by 2 bases and J by 9 bases, with 12 bases between them. The germline V gene has CDR1 SGHTS and CDR2 YDEGEE. Combining the CDR3 with reference TRBV5-8 and TRBJ2-7 gives the whole variable domain EAGVTQSPTHLIKTRGQQATLRCSPISGHTSVYWYQQALGLGLQFLLWYDEGEERNRGNFPPRFSGRQFPNYSSELNVNALELEDSALYLCASSFENTGQYFGPGTRLTVT.

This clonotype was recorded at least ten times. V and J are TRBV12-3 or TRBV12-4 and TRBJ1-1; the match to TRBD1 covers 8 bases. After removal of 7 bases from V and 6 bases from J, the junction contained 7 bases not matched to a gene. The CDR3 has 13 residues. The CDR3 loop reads CASILGQGAEAFF. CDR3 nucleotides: TGTGCCAGCATCCTAGGACAGGGAGCTGAAGCTTTCTTT.

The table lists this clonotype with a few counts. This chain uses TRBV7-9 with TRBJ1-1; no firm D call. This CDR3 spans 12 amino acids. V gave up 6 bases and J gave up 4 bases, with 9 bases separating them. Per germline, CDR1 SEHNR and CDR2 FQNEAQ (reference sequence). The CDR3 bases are TGTGCCAGCAGGAAAAGTTCCACTGAAGCTTTCTTT. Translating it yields CASRKSSTEAFF.

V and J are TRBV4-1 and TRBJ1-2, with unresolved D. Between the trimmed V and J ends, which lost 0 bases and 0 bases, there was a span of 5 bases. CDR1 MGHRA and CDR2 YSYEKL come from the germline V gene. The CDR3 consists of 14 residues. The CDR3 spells CASSQDSANYGYTF. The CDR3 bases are TGCGCCAGCAGCCAAGACTCGGCTAACTATGGCTACACCTTC.

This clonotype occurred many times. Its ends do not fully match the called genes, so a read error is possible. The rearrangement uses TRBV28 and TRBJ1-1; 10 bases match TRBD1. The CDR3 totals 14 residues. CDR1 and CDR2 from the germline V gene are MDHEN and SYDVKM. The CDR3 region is CASRGQGPNSEAFF. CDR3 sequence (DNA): TGTGCCAGCAGGGGACAGGGGCCGAACTCTGAAGCTTTCTTT.

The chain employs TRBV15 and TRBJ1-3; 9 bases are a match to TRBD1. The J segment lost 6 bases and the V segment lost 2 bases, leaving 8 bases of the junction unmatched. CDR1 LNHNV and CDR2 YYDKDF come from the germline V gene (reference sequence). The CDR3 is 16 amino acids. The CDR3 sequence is CATSRIGTGTKNTIYF. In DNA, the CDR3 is TGTGCCACCAGCAGAATCGGGACAGGGACGAAAAACACCATATATTTT.

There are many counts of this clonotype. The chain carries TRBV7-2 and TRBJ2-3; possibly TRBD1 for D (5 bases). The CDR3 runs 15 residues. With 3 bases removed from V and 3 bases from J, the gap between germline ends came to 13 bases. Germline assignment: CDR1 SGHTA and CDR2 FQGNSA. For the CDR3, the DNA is TGTGCCAGCAGCTTTCGGGCAGGGTATACAGATACGCAGTATTTT. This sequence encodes CASSFRAGYTDTQYF. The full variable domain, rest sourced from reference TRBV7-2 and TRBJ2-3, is GAGVSQSPSNKVTEKGKDVELRCDPISGHTALYWYRQSLGQGLEFLIYFQGNSAPDKSGLPSDRFSAERTGGSVSTLTIQRTQQEDSAVYLCASSFRAGYTDTQYFGPGTRLTVL.

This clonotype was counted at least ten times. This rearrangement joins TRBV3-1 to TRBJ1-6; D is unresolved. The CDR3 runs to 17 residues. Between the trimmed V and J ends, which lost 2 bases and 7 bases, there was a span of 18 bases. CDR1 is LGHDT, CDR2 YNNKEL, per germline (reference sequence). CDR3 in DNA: TGTGCCAGCAGCCAAAACCCTAGCGGAACCTTCAATTCACCCCTCCACTTT. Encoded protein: CASSQNPSGTFNSPLHF.

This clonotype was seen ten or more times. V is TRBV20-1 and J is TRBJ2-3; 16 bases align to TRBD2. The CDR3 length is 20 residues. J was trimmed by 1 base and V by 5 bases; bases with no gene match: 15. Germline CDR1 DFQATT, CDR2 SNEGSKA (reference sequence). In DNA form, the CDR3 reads TGCAGTGCTTCCCAACCCGGGGGACTAGCGGGGGGGCCGGGCACAGATACGCAGTATTTT. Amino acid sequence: CSASQPGGLAGGPGTDTQYF.

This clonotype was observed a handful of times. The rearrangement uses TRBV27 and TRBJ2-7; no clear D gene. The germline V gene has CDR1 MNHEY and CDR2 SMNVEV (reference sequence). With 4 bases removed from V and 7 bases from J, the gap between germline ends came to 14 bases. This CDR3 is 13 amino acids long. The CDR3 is CASSSGPKGEQYF. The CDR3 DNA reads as TGTGCCAGCAGTTCTGGTCCCAAAGGGGAGCAGTACTTC.

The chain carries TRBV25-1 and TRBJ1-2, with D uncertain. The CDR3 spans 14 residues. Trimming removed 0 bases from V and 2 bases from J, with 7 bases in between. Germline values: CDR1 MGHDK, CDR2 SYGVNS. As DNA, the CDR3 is TGTGCCAGCAGTGAATATTGGGAGAACTATGGCTACACCTTC. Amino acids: CASSEYWENYGYTF.